The 16 T cell receptor beta chains below all came from one sample that was sequenced in a study of CD8+CD57+ T cells in acquired aplastic anemia. Patients chosen for sequencing had shown CD8+CD57+ cell expansion by flow cytometry. CDR3 and TCR beta VDJ profiling relied on genomic DNA as the template. TCRdb reprocessed the reads with MiXCR, giving one entry per CDR3 protein. The table lists around 130,000 distinct CDR3 sequences, approximately 61% of them singletons. Sequenced: sorted CD4+, CD8+, or CD8+CD57+ T cells (not recorded which) from PBMCs. The receptors stem from a human donor with aplastic anemia.

The CDR3 sequence: CSAKEFASTDTQYF. In DNA, the CDR3 is TGCAGTGCTAAGGAATTCGCAAGCACAGATACGCAGTATTTT. The chain has TRBV20-1 and TRBJ2-3; D gene ambiguous. The germline CDR1 and CDR2 sequences are DFQATT and SNEGSKA (reference sequence). V was shortened by 4 bases and J by 0 bases, with 11 bases between the two germline ends. This CDR3 region has 14 residues.

The chain couples TRBV15 to TRBJ1-6; D unresolved. The V end was cut by 4 bases, the J end by 9 bases, with 16 bases between. Germline assignment: CDR1 LNHNV and CDR2 YYDKDF (reference sequence). This CDR3 has 15 residues. For the CDR3, the DNA is TGTGCCACCAGCAACCCCCTCCTCGCGGGTTCACCCCTCCACTTT. This codes for CATSNPLLAGSPLHF.

V usage is TRBV2 and J usage is TRBJ2-3, with 8 nucleotides matching TRBD2. Germline trimming cut 6 bases from V and 5 bases from J; bases unmatched to any gene: 7. Per the germline V gene, CDR1 is SNHLY and CDR2 is FYNNEI. There are 14 residues in the CDR3. CDR3 sequence reads: CASSGTSSGDTQYF. CDR3 nucleotides: TGTGCCAGCAGCGGGACTAGTTCAGGAGATACGCAGTATTTT.

There are a few counts of this clonotype. The CDR3 is CASKSGGGQPQHF. CDR3 sequence (DNA): TGTGCCAGCAAGTCAGGGGGCGGGCAGCCCCAGCATTTT. The chain carries TRBV2 and TRBJ1-5; 8 nucleotides align to TRBD1. Germline CDR1 SNHLY, CDR2 FYNNEI. The trim removed 7 bases at V and 7 bases at J, leaving 6 bases unmatched. This CDR3 is 13 amino acids long.

This clonotype has ten or more counts. The genes are TRBV6-6 and TRBJ2-1, with D perhaps matching TRBD2 (5 bases). Trimming stripped 9 bases from V and 10 bases from J, with 13 bases between. The CDR3 covers 11 residues. The germline V gene encodes CDR1 MNHNY and CDR2 SVGAGI (reference sequence). The CDR3, as DNA: TGTGCCAGTGACGGAGGTTACGAGCAGTTCTTC. It translates to CASDGGYEQFF.

There are many counts of this clonotype. This chain uses TRBV11-2 with TRBJ2-4; no clear D gene. The CDR3 is 16 residues long. The germline V gene has CDR1 SGHAT and CDR2 FQNNGV. The V end was cut by 5 bases, the J end by 8 bases, with 22 bases between. The CDR3 reads CASSPSGSTLLDIQYF. The CDR3 nucleotides read TGTGCCAGCAGCCCGTCGGGCAGTACCCTATTGGACATTCAGTACTTC.

The rearrangement links TRBV24-1 to TRBJ1-3; D gene ambiguous. The V end was cut by 4 bases, the J end by 1 base, with 7 bases between. The CDR3 extends over 14 amino acids. The germline gives CDR1 KGHDR, CDR2 SFDVKD. The CDR3 loop is CATSEDGSGNTIYF. The CDR3 nucleotides read TGTGCCACCAGTGAAGACGGATCTGGAAACACCATATATTTT.

This clonotype has ten or more counts. V is TRBV6-1 and J is TRBJ2-5; 15 nucleotides align to TRBD2. V gave up 8 bases and J gave up 5 bases; unmatched junction bases: 9. The CDR3 loop spans 16 amino acids. Germline CDR1 reads MNHNS; CDR2 reads SASEGT. The CDR3 protein is CASWTSGGAVWETQYF. The CDR3, as DNA: TGTGCCAGCTGGACTAGCGGGGGGGCGGTGTGGGAGACCCAGTACTTC.

The J gene is TRBJ2-1, the V gene TRBV29-1, with D unclear. The CDR3 totals 15 residues. Deletions cut 4 bases from V and 0 bases from J, with 13 bases between. Germline assignment: CDR1 SQVTM and CDR2 ANQGSEA. The CDR3 here is CSVGEAPSSYNEQFF. CDR3 DNA: TGCAGCGTTGGCGAAGCGCCCAGCTCCTACAATGAGCAGTTCTTC.

The rearrangement joins TRBV25-1 to TRBJ2-1; the match to TRBD2 covers 9 bases. Germline CDR1 MGHDK, CDR2 SYGVNS. V lost 0 bases to trimming and J lost 5 bases; unmatched junction nucleotides: 5. CDR3 size: 16 residues. The CDR3 DNA reads as TGTGCCAGCAGTGAATATGCGGGGGGGCGGCACAATGAGCAGTTCTTC. It translates to CASSEYAGGRHNEQFF.

The rearrangement uses TRBV20-1 and TRBJ2-5, with D perhaps matching TRBD1 (6 bases). The CDR3 length is 14 residues. The V gene lost 3 bases and the J gene lost 3 bases, with 14 bases spanning the gap. Per germline, CDR1 DFQATT and CDR2 SNEGSKA (reference sequence). The CDR3: CSASALDSKETQYF. As DNA, the CDR3 is TGCAGTGCTAGTGCCCTGGACAGCAAAGAGACCCAGTACTTC.

This clonotype has only one observation. CDR3 protein: CASSVAGGTLAYEQYF. The CDR3 DNA sequence: TGTGCCAGCAGTGTAGCAGGGGGTACCCTGGCCTACGAGCAGTACTTC. The chain couples TRBV2 to TRBJ2-7; 7 bases match TRBD1. Germline loops: CDR1 SNHLY, CDR2 FYNNEI. The CDR3 contains 16 residues. V shed 4 bases, J shed 2 bases, and the junction held 11 bases outside the gene matches.

Comments on this clonotype: This clone may be a read error of a much larger clone one base away. The chain is built from TRBV7-7 and TRBJ2-1, with TRBD2 matching 7 bases. This CDR3 spans 15 amino acids. The germline V gene encodes CDR1 SSHAT and CDR2 FNYEAQ (reference sequence). CDR3 loop: CAGSLGGNAHNEQFF. Here the CDR3 DNA reads TGTGCTGGCAGCTTGGGGGGGAACGCACACAATGAGCAGTTCTTC.

This clonotype showed up just a few times. This chain links TRBV25-1 with TRBJ1-4; D is unresolved. The V end lost 3 bases, the J end lost 6 bases, and 11 bases lay between the germline ends. The CDR3 covers 14 residues. The germline V gene encodes CDR1 MGHDK and CDR2 SYGVNS. This chain's CDR3 is CASSDPRGDEKLFF. The CDR3, as DNA: TGTGCCAGCAGTGACCCCCGAGGCGATGAAAAACTGTTTTTT.

V usage is TRBV25-1 and J usage is TRBJ1-3, with 10 bases matching TRBD1. CDR1 is MGHDK, CDR2 SYGVNS, per germline. The CDR3 runs 16 residues. Losses at the gene ends were 3 bases for V and 0 bases for J; bases not matched to a gene: 2. CDR3: CASSETGGTSGNTIYF. The CDR3 nucleotides read TGTGCCAGCAGTGAGACAGGGGGCACCTCTGGAAACACCATATATTTT.

The chain joins TRBV27 to TRBJ2-7; D remains ambiguous. V gave up 3 bases and J gave up 3 bases, with 9 bases separating them. The CDR3 is 13 amino acids. The germline V gene encodes CDR1 MNHEY and CDR2 SMNVEV (reference sequence). CDR3 sequence: CASSLDVRYEQYF. The CDR3 DNA is TGTGCCAGCAGTTTGGACGTGCGCTACGAGCAGTACTTC.